The 12 T cell receptor beta chains below all came from one sample that was sequenced in a study of cytomegalovirus exposure and HLA in healthy donors. The PCR had 60 Vbeta and 13 Jbeta primers. Method: immunoSEQ multiplex PCR; TCRdb's copy keeps in-frame clones and lacks some. The sample consists of 150,000 to 200,000 clones, approximately 80% of them appearing once. Sequencing was carried out using PBMCs. These receptors came from a woman aged 18-29 years in good health and CMV-seronegative.

V and J are TRBV7-2 and TRBJ1-2; tentatively, D is TRBD1 (6 bases). CDR3 length: 15 residues. V lost 5 bases, J lost 2 bases, and 15 bases lay in between. The germline gives CDR1 SGHTA, CDR2 FQGNSA. The CDR3 here is CASSPSTGTNYGYTF. The CDR3 region has the DNA TGTGCCAGCAGCCCCTCAACAGGGACGAACTATGGCTACACCTTC.

V usage is TRBV9 and J usage is TRBJ2-5, with D possibly matching TRBD2 (5 bases). V lost 0 bases, J lost 3 bases, and 9 bases lay in between. The CDR3 sequence is 14 residues long. Germline CDR1 reads SGDLS; CDR2 reads YYNGEE. The CDR3, as DNA: TGTGCCAGCAGCGTAGACAGCGGAGAAGAGACCCAGTACTTC. It encodes CASSVDSGEETQYF.

This chain connects TRBV28 to TRBJ1-5; a possible D gene is TRBD1 (6 bases). V was shortened by 10 bases and J by 5 bases, with 12 bases between the two germline ends. Germline V gene data show CDR1 as MDHEN and CDR2 as SYDVKM. The CDR3 sequence is 12 residues long. DNA of the CDR3: TGTGCCACTGGGGGGGGCGATCAGCCCCAGCATTTT. Translated: CATGGGDQPQHF. Complete variable domain (other parts from reference TRBV28 and TRBJ1-5): DVKVTQSSRYLVKRTGEKVFLECVQDMDHENMFWYRQDPGLGLRLIYFSYDVKMKEKGDIPEGYSVSREKKERFSLILESASTNQTSMYLCATGGGDQPQHFGDGTRLSIL.

The chain couples TRBV12-5 to TRBJ2-1, with TRBD1 matching over 8 bases. Trimming took 5 bases from V and 6 from J; bases not matched to a gene: 9. This CDR3 contains 15 residues. The V gene's germline CDR1 is LGHNT and CDR2 FRNRAP. In DNA form, the CDR3 reads TGTGCTAGTGGTCCCACAGGGGGTTCACTCAATGAGCAGTTCTTC. Its translation is CASGPTGGSLNEQFF.

The rearrangement uses TRBV27 and TRBJ2-7; 7 bases match TRBD2. Germline CDR1 is MNHEY and CDR2 is SMNVEV (reference sequence). CDR3 length equals 16 residues. V lost 1 base to trimming and J lost 2 bases; unmatched junction nucleotides: 8. CDR3 nucleotide sequence: TGTGCCAGCAGTTTATTCGGCGGGAGTCTCACCTACGAGCAGTACTTC. Translating it yields CASSLFGGSLTYEQYF.

J is TRBJ2-3 and V is TRBV10-3; 7 positions match TRBD1. Per germline, CDR1 ENHRY and CDR2 SYGVKD. The junction had 2 bases not matched to a gene; V was cut back by 4 bases and J by 1 base. The CDR3 is made up of 14 amino acids. For the CDR3, the DNA is TGTGCCATCAGTGTCGGACAGGGCACAGATACGCAGTATTTT. Residues: CAISVGQGTDTQYF.

This chain uses TRBV11-2 with TRBJ2-7; the D gene is possibly TRBD2 (5 bases). Looked up from germline, CDR1 is SGHAT and CDR2 is FQNNGV. Between the trimmed V and J ends, which lost 0 bases and 5 bases, there was a span of 8 bases. This CDR3 has 13 amino acids. The CDR3 is CASSLERVHEQYV. The CDR3 region has the DNA TGTGCCAGCAGCTTAGAGAGGGTCCACGAGCAGTACGTC.

The chain recombines TRBV15 with TRBJ2-1; 7 nucleotides align to TRBD2. Germline lookup yields CDR1 LNHNV and CDR2 YYDKDF (reference sequence). The ends lost 4 bases at V and 9 bases at J; junction bases unmatched: 18. The CDR3 extends over 17 amino acids. CDR3: CATSIDPRGVGAAEQFF. CDR3 bases: TGTGCCACCAGCATCGACCCCCGGGGGGTAGGGGCAGCTGAGCAGTTCTTC.

This sequence joins TRBV5-1 and TRBJ1-2; 7 nucleotides match TRBD1. The V segment lost 3 bases and the J segment 6 bases; nucleotides outside the gene matches: 5. CDR3 length: 13 residues. CDR1 SGHRS and CDR2 YFSETQ come from the germline V gene. DNA of the CDR3: TGCGCCAGCAGCTGGGGACAGAAGCATGGCTACACCTTC. Encoded protein: CASSWGQKHGYTF.

The chain combines TRBV29-1 with TRBJ2-5; D is possibly TRBD2 (6 bases). The germline CDR1 and CDR2 sequences are SQVTM and ANQGSEA. The CDR3 loop spans 13 amino acids. V lost 3 bases and J 8 bases, leaving 16 bases between the germline ends. DNA for the CDR3: TGCAGCGTTGACGGCGGGGCGGTGGCAACCCAGTACTTC. This translates into CSVDGGAVATQYF. Full variable domain (remainder filled in from reference TRBV29-1 and TRBJ2-5): SAVISQKPSRDICQRGTSLTIQCQVDSQVTMMFWYRQQPGQSLTLIATANQGSEATYESGFVIDKFPISRPNLTFSTLTVSNMSPEDSSIYLCSVDGGAVATQYFGPGTRLLVL.

The genes are TRBV7-9 and TRBJ2-7, with TRBD1 identical over 9 bases. After removal of 5 bases from V and 3 bases from J, the junction contained 11 bases not matched to a gene. CDR1 and CDR2 from the germline V gene are SEHNR and FQNEAQ (reference sequence). CDR3 size: 16 residues. The CDR3 protein is CASSGIRRGQGYEQYF. For the CDR3, the DNA is TGTGCCAGCAGCGGGATTAGGCGGGGACAGGGCTACGAGCAGTACTTC.

The sample holds one count of this clone. The V gene is TRBV30, the J gene TRBJ1-2; possibly TRBD1 for D (6 bases). V shed 5 bases and J shed 5 bases, with 15 bases lying between them. The CDR3 is 13 residues long. CDR1 and CDR2 (germline): GTSNPN, SVGIG (reference sequence). In DNA, the CDR3 is TGTGCCTGGGCGAAGGGGACAAATTATGGCTACACCTTC. Amino acid sequence: CAWAKGTNYGYTF.